Presented here are 2 T cell receptor beta chains from one specimen sequenced in a study of T cell responses to AZD1222 COVID-19 vaccine. Repertoires were generated with immunoSEQ multiplex PCR, while TCRdb's copy carries only in-frame clones and drops some. In the table there are fewer than 85,000 clones, 92% of which are singletons. Material: peripheral blood, obtained on day 0 of MenACWY control vaccination. The receptors were gathered from an adult in good health.

This rearrangement joins TRBV19 to TRBJ2-3; D uncertain. V lost 5 bases and J 0 bases, leaving 9 bases between the germline ends. Germline CDR1 is LNHDA and CDR2 is SQIVND (reference sequence). The CDR3 spans 14 residues. The DNA of the CDR3 is TGTGCCAGTAGTGCCACGGTTAGCACAGATACGCAGTATTTT. This sequence encodes CASSATVSTDTQYF.

The rearrangement joins TRBV6-2 or TRBV6-3 to TRBJ2-2, with 8 nucleotides matching TRBD2. From germline, CDR1 is MNHEY and CDR2 SVGEGT. The CDR3 has 17 residues. Trimming took 6 bases from V and 6 from J; bases not matched to a gene: 15. The CDR3 DNA reads as TGTGCCAGCAGCGAACTCTCAGGGGCACTAGCGGCCGGGGAGCTGTTTTTT. Encoded protein: CASSELSGALAAGELFF.